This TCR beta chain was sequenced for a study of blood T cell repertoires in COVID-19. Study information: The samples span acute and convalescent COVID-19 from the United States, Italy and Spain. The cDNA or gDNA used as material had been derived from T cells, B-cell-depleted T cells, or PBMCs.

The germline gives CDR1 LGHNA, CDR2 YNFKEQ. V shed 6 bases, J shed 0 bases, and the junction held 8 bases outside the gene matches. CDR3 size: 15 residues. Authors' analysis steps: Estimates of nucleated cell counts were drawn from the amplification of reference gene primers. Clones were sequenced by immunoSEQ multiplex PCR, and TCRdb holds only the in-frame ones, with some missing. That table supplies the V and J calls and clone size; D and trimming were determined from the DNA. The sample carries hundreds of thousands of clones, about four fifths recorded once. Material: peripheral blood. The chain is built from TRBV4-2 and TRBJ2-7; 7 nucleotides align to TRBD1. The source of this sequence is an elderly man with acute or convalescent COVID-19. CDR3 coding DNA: TGTGCCAGCAGTCAGCCGGGACAGAGCTCCTACGAGCAGTACTTC. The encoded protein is CASSQPGQSSYEQYF.